The 30 T cell receptor beta chains presented below share a single source sample, sequenced in a study of shared clonotypes between healthy human individuals. The method was immunoSEQ multiplex PCR; TCRdb's version includes in-frame clones alone and lacks a portion of them. The table has about a million clones, over 75% seen once; the top ten hold over 1.3%. What was sequenced was memory CD4+ T cells sorted from blood. Sample subset: CD45RA-negative fraction. These receptors were collected from a man aged 18 to 29 in good health.

The chain recombines TRBV9 with TRBJ2-5; D is perhaps TRBD1 (6 bases). Germline lookup yields CDR1 SGDLS and CDR2 YYNGEE. CDR3 size: 13 residues. V lost 3 bases, J lost 4 bases, and 10 bases lay in between. The CDR3 DNA is TGTGCCAGCAGCGAGTTAGGGGGAGAGACCCAGTACTTC. It yields the protein CASSELGGETQYF.

The rearrangement joins TRBV18 to TRBJ1-1; D remains unclear. The CDR3 has 15 residues. The germline CDR1 and CDR2 sequences are KGHSH and LQKENI. V was shortened by 6 bases and J by 0 bases, with 14 bases between the two germline ends. In DNA, the CDR3 is TGTGCCAGCTCCCCCGATGGGGTCCTGAACACTGAAGCTTTCTTT. Translation gives CASSPDGVLNTEAFF.

In this sample, this clone turned up once. The chain is built from TRBV6-1 and TRBJ1-1; no definite D call. Germline CDR1 is MNHNS and CDR2 is SASEGT. This CDR3 contains 13 residues. The ends were cut back, 6 bases at V and 1 base at J, with 9 bases in the middle. CDR3 sequence: CASSANGNTEAFF. CDR3 bases: TGTGCCAGCAGCGCGAATGGGAACACTGAAGCTTTCTTT.

This chain uses TRBV7-2 with TRBJ2-6; TRBD2 matches 7 bases. Unmatched junction bases numbered 9, after V lost 1 base and J lost 0 bases. The CDR3 runs 19 residues. Germline V gene lookup returns CDR1 SGHTA and CDR2 FQGNSA. CDR3 loop: CASSLVRRRGNSGANVLTF. The CDR3 coding sequence is TGTGCCAGCAGCTTAGTCAGGCGGCGGGGGAACTCTGGGGCCAACGTCCTGACTTTC. The whole variable domain, remainder taken from reference TRBV7-2 and TRBJ2-6, is GAGVSQSPSNKVTEKGKDVELRCDPISGHTALYWYRQSLGQGLEFLIYFQGNSAPDKSGLPSDRFSAERTGGSVSTLTIQRTQQEDSAVYLCASSLVRRRGNSGANVLTFGAGSRLTVL.

The chain couples TRBV29-1 to TRBJ2-4; D possibly corresponds to TRBD1 (6 bases). Per the germline V gene, CDR1 is SQVTM and CDR2 is ANQGSEA. With 2 bases removed from V and 5 bases from J, the gap between germline ends came to 13 bases. The CDR3 is made up of 14 amino acids. In DNA, the CDR3 is TGCAGCGTTGAACCCGGGACATCCCAAAACATTCAGTACTTC. It specifies CSVEPGTSQNIQYF.

A few counts support this clone. The chain is built from TRBV5-6 and TRBJ2-1, with no clear D. This CDR3 is 12 amino acids long. V gave up 0 bases and J gave up 6 bases, with 4 bases separating them. The germline CDR1 and CDR2 sequences are SGHDT and YYEEEE. CDR3 DNA sequence: TGTGCCAGCAGCTTGGTGCTCAATGAGCAGTTCTTC. It yields the protein CASSLVLNEQFF.

The chain links TRBV6-1 to TRBJ2-2; maybe TRBD2 (6 bases). The CDR3 has 14 residues. V was cut by 10 bases and J by 3 bases, with 15 bases left in between. Germline V CDR1 and CDR2: MNHNS, SASEGT. In DNA form, the CDR3 reads TGTGCCACCCACGGGGGTTTAGACACCGGGGAGCTGTTTTTT. It yields the protein CATHGGLDTGELFF.

The chain carries TRBV5-4 and TRBJ2-7, with TRBD1 matching 7 bases. Looked up from germline, CDR1 is SGHNT and CDR2 is YYREEE (reference sequence). V lost 3 bases and J lost 0; bases outside the gene matches: 15. The length of the CDR3 is 18 residues. CDR3 sequence: CASSSILLDRSPSYEQYF. CDR3 nucleotide sequence: TGTGCCAGCAGCTCCATACTCTTGGACAGGTCTCCCTCCTACGAGCAGTACTTC.

On this clone: Additional DNA sequences in this sample encode the identical CDR3. The V call is TRBV19, the J call TRBJ1-1; 7 bases line up with TRBD1. J was trimmed by 1 base and V by 5 bases; bases with no gene match: 7. This CDR3 comprises 15 residues. From germline, CDR1 is LNHDA and CDR2 SQIVND (reference sequence). CDR3 residues: CASSPPTGRNTEAFF. CDR3 in DNA: TGTGCCAGTAGTCCTCCGACAGGGAGGAACACTGAAGCTTTCTTT.

The genes are TRBV9 and TRBJ2-1, with 8 bases aligning to TRBD2. This CDR3 has 17 residues. The junction had 12 bases not matched to a gene; V was cut back by 0 bases and J by 7 bases. CDR1 and CDR2 from the germline V gene are SGDLS and YYNGEE. The CDR3, as DNA: TGTGCCAGCAGCGTAGACGTGAGCGGGAGTATTAGAAATGAGCAGTTCTTC. Protein product: CASSVDVSGSIRNEQFF.

The chain carries TRBV2 and TRBJ2-7; the D gene is possibly TRBD2 (7 bases). The germline gives CDR1 SNHLY, CDR2 FYNNEI. The CDR3 runs to 15 residues. V was cut by 2 bases and J by 0 bases, with 11 bases left in between. In DNA, the CDR3 is TGTGCCAGCAGTGAAAGGGGGAGGGGCTCCTACGAGCAGTACTTC. The encoded protein is CASSERGRGSYEQYF.

The chain has TRBV14 and TRBJ1-3, with D unresolved. The V end was cut by 4 bases, the J end by 1 base, with 2 bases between. Germline loops: CDR1 SGHDN, CDR2 FVKESK. The CDR3 totals 12 residues. CDR3 DNA sequence: TGTGCCAGCAGCCGGTCTGGAAACACCATATATTTT. Protein sequence: CASSRSGNTIYF.

V gene TRBV5-1 combines with J gene TRBJ1-2; 7 nucleotides match TRBD1. The germline CDR1 and CDR2 sequences are SGHRS and YFSETQ. The junction had 9 bases not matched to a gene; V was cut back by 4 bases and J by 6 bases. The CDR3 sequence is 14 residues long. The CDR3 DNA is TGCGCCAGCAGCCCGATGACAGGGAGGGATGGCTACACCTTC. Protein product: CASSPMTGRDGYTF.

This sequence joins TRBV27 and TRBJ1-6; TRBD1 is a possible D gene (5 bases). The germline V gene encodes CDR1 MNHEY and CDR2 SMNVEV (reference sequence). CDR3 size: 16 residues. Trimming shortened V by 2 bases and J by 7 bases, and 15 bases separated the two germline ends. CDR3 coding DNA: TGTGCCAGCAGTTTAGCCTTCGGGGGTAGGAATTCACCCCTCCACTTT. The encoded protein is CASSLAFGGRNSPLHF.

This clone was picked up a small number of times. The chain uses TRBV7-9 and TRBJ2-1, with TRBD2 matching 10 bases. The V segment lost 4 bases and the J segment 16 bases; nucleotides outside the gene matches: 7. The CDR3 sequence is 12 residues long. Germline CDR1 SEHNR, CDR2 FQNEAQ (reference sequence). The CDR3 nucleotides are TGTGCCAGCAGCTACCAACTAGCGGGGTTTTTCTTC. Its protein product is CASSYQLAGFFF.

V is TRBV6-1 and J is TRBJ2-7; tentative D call: TRBD1 (6 bases). The CDR3 has 13 amino acids. Germline loops: CDR1 MNHNS, CDR2 SASEGT. The ends were cut back, 9 bases at V and 3 bases at J, with 15 bases in the middle. CDR3 loop: CASGAGTNYEQYF. The DNA of the CDR3 is TGTGCCAGTGGGGCCGGGACAAACTACGAGCAGTACTTC.

This clone has a handful of counts. This rearrangement joins TRBV2 to TRBJ1-6, with 10 bases aligning to TRBD1. V shed 4 bases and J 14 bases; nucleotides not matched to a gene: 11. Germline V lookup: CDR1 SNHLY, CDR2 FYNNEI. The CDR3 spans 15 residues. The CDR3 sequence is CASSAGQGDLRTLHF. The CDR3 bases are TGTGCCAGCAGTGCCGGACAGGGGGATCTTCGGACCCTCCACTTT.

This chain links TRBV21-1 with TRBJ2-3; the D call of TRBD1 is as the table states it, not checked on the DNA. TRBV21-1 is a documented pseudogene. This CDR3 has 17 amino acids. CDR3 nucleotides: TGTGCCAGCAGTCCGAACGGGACAGGGGAGGCGACAGATACGCAGTATTTT. Protein: CASSPNGTGEATDTQYF.

V is TRBV6-5 and J is TRBJ1-1; D is possibly TRBD1 (6 bases). Trimming took 2 bases from V and 1 from J, leaving 11 bases between them. Germline assignment: CDR1 MNHEY and CDR2 SVGAGI. CDR3 length: 15 amino acids. CDR3 bases: TGTGCCAGCAGTTACCGACAGACAGGGAACACTGAAGCTTTCTTT. It codes for CASSYRQTGNTEAFF.

CDR3 DNA sequence: TGTGCCTGGAGTGTTGATCGTCCTGGTGAGCAGTTCTTC. This encodes CAWSVDRPGEQFF. The chain couples TRBV30 to TRBJ2-1, with unresolved D. Trimming took 0 bases from V and 9 from J, leaving 12 bases between them. This CDR3 is built from 13 residues. CDR1 is GTSNPN, CDR2 SVGIG, per germline (reference sequence). Looking up the rest from reference TRBV30 and TRBJ2-1 gives the full variable domain: SQTIHQWPATLVQPVGSPLSLECTVEGTSNPNLYWYRQAAGRGLQLLFYSVGIGQISSEVPQNLSASRPQDRQFILSSKKLLLSDSGFYLCAWSVDRPGEQFFGPGTRLTVL.

The chain joins TRBV5-1 to TRBJ1-2; TRBD1 matches 8 bases. The CDR3 is 14 amino acids. The germline gives CDR1 SGHRS, CDR2 YFSETQ. Trimming removed 0 bases from V and 10 bases from J; junction bases left unmatched: 8. The CDR3 is CASSLGAQGAVYTF. As DNA, the CDR3 is TGCGCCAGCAGCTTGGGTGCGCAGGGGGCGGTCTACACCTTC.

The V call is TRBV7-8, the J call TRBJ2-3; TRBD2 matches at 12 bases. The germline V gene has CDR1 SGHVS and CDR2 FQNEAQ. J was trimmed by 2 bases and V by 5 bases; bases with no gene match: 5. This CDR3 contains 16 residues. The CDR3 DNA sequence: TGTGCCAGCAGCCAAACTAGCGGGGGGTACACAGATACGCAGTATTTT. Protein: CASSQTSGGYTDTQYF.

This chain connects TRBV19 to TRBJ1-5; possible D gene TRBD1, 6 bases. Trimming shortened V by 5 bases and J by 1 base, and 9 bases separated the two germline ends. CDR3 length equals 14 residues. Per the germline V gene, CDR1 is LNHDA and CDR2 is SQIVND (reference sequence). CDR3 DNA: TGTGCCAGTAGTGCTGACAGGAGCAATCAGCCCCAGCATTTT. It specifies CASSADRSNQPQHF. The full variable domain, with the rest looked up from reference TRBV19 and TRBJ1-5, is DGGITQSPKYLFRKEGQNVTLSCEQNLNHDAMYWYRQDPGQGLRLIYYSQIVNDFQKGDIAEGYSVSREKKESFPLTVTSAQKNPTAFYLCASSADRSNQPQHFGDGTRLSIL.

This clone was recorded a few times. This chain uses TRBV6-1 with TRBJ1-6; unclear D gene. V lost 2 bases and J lost 6, with 11 bases in between. Germline V gene sequence: CDR1 MNHNS, CDR2 SASEGT. The length of the CDR3 is 15 residues. The CDR3: CASSESERVNSPLHF. In DNA, the CDR3 is TGTGCCAGCAGTGAAAGTGAGAGGGTTAATTCACCCCTCCACTTT.

The chain couples TRBV6-5 to TRBJ2-3; D unclear. V was cut by 0 bases and J by 2 bases, with 9 bases left in between. The germline V gene encodes CDR1 MNHEY and CDR2 SVGAGI. CDR3 size: 15 residues. CDR3 protein: CASSYSLGITDTQYF. CDR3 coding DNA: TGTGCCAGCAGTTACTCGTTGGGGATCACAGATACGCAGTATTTT.

The V gene is TRBV5-4, the J gene TRBJ1-5; tentatively, D is TRBD1 (5 bases). Germline V gene lookup returns CDR1 SGHNT and CDR2 YYREEE (reference sequence). The CDR3 totals 15 residues. V was pared by 3 bases and J by 1 base, with 11 bases between. The CDR3 is CASSSGGGSNQPQHF. The CDR3 DNA is TGTGCCAGCAGCTCTGGGGGGGGGAGCAATCAGCCCCAGCATTTT.

The V and J genes are TRBV13 and TRBJ2-4; D is perhaps TRBD1 or TRBD2 (6 bases each). This CDR3 is built from 16 residues. Trimming left V 1 base short and J 2 bases short, with 12 bases between. Germline lookup yields CDR1 PRHDT and CDR2 FYEKMQ (reference sequence). The DNA of the CDR3 is TGTGCCAGCAGCTTAGATGGGGGGCTAACCAAAAACATTCAGTACTTC. Translating gives CASSLDGGLTKNIQYF.

This rearrangement joins TRBV29-1 to TRBJ1-2; possible D gene TRBD1, 6 bases. The CDR3 is made up of 11 amino acids. V lost 4 bases to trimming and J lost 6 bases, with 9 bases between them. Germline assignment: CDR1 SQVTM and CDR2 ANQGSEA. The CDR3 DNA sequence: TGCAGCGTTGTCGGGGACAATGGCTACACCTTC. Protein product: CSVVGDNGYTF.

The rearrangement joins TRBV19 to TRBJ1-6, with TRBD1 matching 9 bases. The CDR3 is 14 amino acids. The ends lost 7 bases at V and 11 bases at J; junction bases unmatched: 9. The germline gives CDR1 LNHDA, CDR2 SQIVND (reference sequence). The CDR3 nucleotides read TGTGCCAGTAAGCCGGACAGGGGCTCCCCACCCCTCCACTTT. Translated: CASKPDRGSPPLHF.

The V gene is TRBV15, the J gene TRBJ1-2, with D tentatively TRBD1 (5 bases). The CDR3 is 15 amino acids. The germline gives CDR1 LNHNV, CDR2 YYDKDF (reference sequence). V shed 0 bases and J shed 0 bases, with 8 bases lying between them. CDR3 amino acids: CATSRETQANYGYTF. The CDR3 bases are TGTGCCACCAGCAGAGAAACACAGGCTAACTATGGCTACACCTTC.